The 32 T cell receptor beta chains below were found in one sample sequenced in a study of cytomegalovirus exposure and HLA in healthy donors. Amplification used 60 Vbeta primers and 13 Jbeta primers. Clones were sequenced by immunoSEQ multiplex PCR, and TCRdb holds only the in-frame ones, with some missing. The sample shows some 120,000 clones, roughly 83% of them seen only once. Sequenced input: PBMCs. The origin of the receptors is a man aged 18 to 29 in good health and CMV-seropositive.

The chain recombines TRBV9 with TRBJ1-2, with D possibly matching TRBD1 (5 bases). The CDR3 has 14 amino acids. V lost 3 bases and J 7 bases, leaving 16 bases between the germline ends. From germline, CDR1 is SGDLS and CDR2 YYNGEE. Here the CDR3 DNA reads TGTGCCAGCAGCGCCCGTACGGGGGTAGGTGGCTACACCTTC. Translation: CASSARTGVGGYTF.

This chain joins TRBV19 and TRBJ1-5, with D unclear. The V end was cut by 7 bases, the J end by 4 bases, with 14 bases between. The CDR3 is 14 residues long. The germline V gene has CDR1 LNHDA and CDR2 SQIVND (reference sequence). CDR3: CASTEEAGNQPQHF. The CDR3 bases are TGTGCCAGTACCGAAGAGGCGGGTAATCAGCCCCAGCATTTT. Drawing the rest from reference TRBV19 and TRBJ1-5, the complete variable domain is DGGITQSPKYLFRKEGQNVTLSCEQNLNHDAMYWYRQDPGQGLRLIYYSQIVNDFQKGDIAEGYSVSREKKESFPLTVTSAQKNPTAFYLCASTEEAGNQPQHFGDGTRLSIL.

CDR3 sequence: CASSYERGVGYGYTF. The CDR3 bases are TGTGCCAGCAGCTACGAACGTGGAGTTGGCTATGGCTACACCTTC. The V and J genes are TRBV14 and TRBJ1-2; D gene unclear. The CDR3 sequence is 15 residues long. V was shortened by 5 bases and J by 4 bases, with 17 bases between the two germline ends. CDR1 SGHDN and CDR2 FVKESK come from the germline V gene.

The rearrangement joins TRBV7-9 to TRBJ1-2; D gene ambiguous. Germline V lookup: CDR1 SEHNR, CDR2 FQNEAQ (reference sequence). This CDR3 contains 14 residues. The V and J ends lost 3 bases and 7 bases respectively, with 15 bases between them. The CDR3 nucleotides read TGTGCCAGCAGCTTGGTTACGCTCTATGTTGGCTACACCTTC. Protein sequence: CASSLVTLYVGYTF. The whole variable domain, filled in from reference TRBV7-9 and TRBJ1-2, reads DTGVSQNPRHKITKRGQNVTFRCDPISEHNRLYWYRQTLGQGPEFLTYFQNEAQLEKSRLLSDRFSAERPKGSFSTLEIQRTEQGDSAMYLCASSLVTLYVGYTFGSGTRLTVV.

This chain uses TRBV5-1 with TRBJ2-7; TRBD1 is a possible D gene (5 bases). With 0 bases removed from V and 6 bases from J, the gap between germline ends came to 13 bases. CDR1 is SGHRS, CDR2 YFSETQ, per germline. CDR3 length equals 14 residues. This CDR3 reads CASSLADFTGEQYF. The CDR3 bases are TGCGCCAGCAGCTTGGCGGATTTCACAGGCGAGCAGTACTTC.

The chain recombines TRBV5-4 with TRBJ2-7, with D tentatively TRBD1 (7 bases). V shed 0 bases and J shed 4 bases, with 14 bases lying between them. Germline values: CDR1 SGHNT, CDR2 YYREEE (reference sequence). This CDR3 spans 15 amino acids. Here the CDR3 reads CASSLVGGGLYEQYF. CDR3 coding DNA: TGTGCCAGCAGCTTGGTCGGAGGGGGCTTATACGAGCAGTACTTC.

This clone came up a few times. The rearrangement joins TRBV7-2 to TRBJ2-3; D gene uncertain. CDR1 and CDR2 (germline): SGHTA, FQGNSA. V was pared by 4 bases and J by 3 bases, with 5 bases between. The CDR3 length is 12 residues. CDR3: CASSSVTDTQYF. The CDR3 DNA reads TGTGCCAGCAGCTCGGTAACAGATACGCAGTATTTT.

The chain combines TRBV29-1 with TRBJ2-3; a weak D match, TRBD1 (6 bases). Between the trimmed V and J ends, which lost 6 bases and 0 bases, there was a span of 16 bases. Germline V CDR1 and CDR2: SQVTM, ANQGSEA. The CDR3 is 15 amino acids. CDR3 protein: CSVAPGVTSTDTQYF. Written as DNA, the CDR3 is TGCAGCGTCGCCCCAGGGGTAACTAGCACAGATACGCAGTATTTT.

The J gene is TRBJ1-1, the V gene TRBV27; the match to TRBD1 covers 10 bases. CDR1 and CDR2 from the germline V gene are MNHEY and SMNVEV (reference sequence). This CDR3 is built from 15 residues. Trimming at V came to 2 bases and at J to 4 bases, leaving 4 bases not matched to a gene. CDR3 sequence (DNA): TGTGCCAGCAGTTTAAGGGACAGGGGAGGCACTGAAGCTTTCTTT. Translation gives CASSLRDRGGTEAFF.

The count of this clone is one. The chain combines TRBV7-9 with TRBJ2-7; tentative D call: TRBD1 (5 bases). The V and J ends lost 8 bases and 2 bases respectively, with 19 bases between them. The CDR3 has 15 amino acids. Germline V CDR1 and CDR2: SEHNR, FQNEAQ (reference sequence). In DNA form, the CDR3 reads TGTGCCAGCGGAGATAGAGGTCAGGGAACCTACGAGCAGTACTTC. Its translation: CASGDRGQGTYEQYF.

This chain connects TRBV7-8 to TRBJ1-1; D is uncertain. Trimming took 5 bases from V and 4 from J, leaving 8 bases between them. Germline V lookup: CDR1 SGHVS, CDR2 FQNEAQ. CDR3 length: 12 residues. The CDR3 coding sequence is TGTGCCAGCAGCGGAGGAGGCACTGAAGCTTTCTTT. Encoded protein: CASSGGGTEAFF.

V usage is TRBV4-1 and J usage is TRBJ1-2; maybe TRBD1 (6 bases). Per germline, CDR1 MGHRA and CDR2 YSYEKL. With 1 base removed from V and 4 bases from J, the gap between germline ends came to 13 bases. This CDR3 region has 15 residues. The CDR3 sequence is CASSQGQGIGYGYTF. In nucleotides, the CDR3 is TGCGCCAGCAGCCAAGGCCAGGGGATAGGCTATGGCTACACCTTC.

This clone was observed a single time. V and J are TRBV27 and TRBJ2-3; 10 bases agree with TRBD2. Germline-derived CDR1 and CDR2 are MNHEY and SMNVEV (reference sequence). The CDR3 has 15 residues. With 0 bases clipped from V and 3 bases from J, the junction kept 0 bases outside the gene matches. The DNA of the CDR3 is TGTGCCAGCAGTTTATCGGGACTAGCGACAGATACGCAGTATTTT. Protein sequence: CASSLSGLATDTQYF.

The chain employs TRBV25-1 and TRBJ1-1; perhaps TRBD1 as D (6 bases). This CDR3 is 15 amino acids long. V lost 2 bases to trimming and J lost 5 bases, with 15 bases between them. Per germline, CDR1 MGHDK and CDR2 SYGVNS. The CDR3 sequence is CASSETSGAETEAFF. CDR3 coding DNA: TGTGCCAGCAGTGAAACCTCAGGGGCTGAAACTGAAGCTTTCTTT.

V usage is TRBV7-6 and J usage is TRBJ2-1; no reliable D call. The V end was cut by 4 bases, the J end by 3 bases, with 7 bases between. The CDR3 loop spans 13 amino acids. The germline CDR1 and CDR2 sequences are SGHVS and FNYEAQ. In nucleotides, the CDR3 is TGTGCCAGCAGCTCAAACAGCTACAATGAGCAGTTCTTC. Its translation: CASSSNSYNEQFF.

The chain couples TRBV30 to TRBJ2-4; no reliable D call. Germline CDR1 reads GTSNPN; CDR2 reads SVGIG (reference sequence). V dropped 2 bases and J dropped 0 bases, with 14 bases sitting between them. The CDR3 is made up of 16 amino acids. The CDR3 reads CAWSPPQVLAKNIQYF. The CDR3 DNA is TGTGCCTGGAGTCCACCTCAGGTTTTAGCCAAAAACATTCAGTACTTC.

The rearrangement uses TRBV29-1 and TRBJ1-4, with TRBD1 matching 10 bases. The germline V gene has CDR1 SQVTM and CDR2 ANQGSEA. The CDR3 has 17 residues. With 2 bases clipped from V and 0 bases from J, the junction kept 6 bases outside the gene matches. The CDR3 nucleotides read TGCAGCGTTGAATTCCCGGGACAGGGGACAACTAATGAAAAACTGTTTTTT. Translating it yields CSVEFPGQGTTNEKLFF.

The chain combines TRBV27 with TRBJ1-5, with D possibly matching TRBD1 (6 bases). Trimming left V 3 bases short and J 6 bases short, with 15 bases between. The CDR3 length is 15 residues. CDR1 is MNHEY and CDR2 is SMNVEV in the germline V gene (reference sequence). The CDR3 loop reads CASSFGGAMSQPQHF. The CDR3 nucleotides are TGTGCCAGCAGTTTTGGGGGGGCGATGAGTCAGCCCCAGCATTTT.

V and J are TRBV19 and TRBJ2-7; the D gene is possibly TRBD2 (5 bases). V was trimmed by 5 bases and J by 6 bases, leaving 20 bases between them. CDR1 is LNHDA and CDR2 is SQIVND in the germline V gene (reference sequence). The CDR3 extends over 15 amino acids. The CDR3 loop is CASSPRDSTGGEQYF. Written as DNA, the CDR3 is TGTGCCAGTAGTCCGAGGGATTCCACGGGCGGCGAGCAGTACTTC.

The chain joins TRBV11-2 to TRBJ1-5; the D gene is possibly TRBD1 (6 bases). V was trimmed by 4 bases and J by 6 bases, leaving 16 bases between them. Germline CDR1 and CDR2: SGHAT and FQNNGV. CDR3 length: 15 amino acids. The CDR3 region is CASSSVRGHGQPQHF. CDR3 in DNA: TGTGCCAGCAGCTCAGTTCGGGGACACGGTCAGCCCCAGCATTTT.

The gene calls are TRBV30 and TRBJ1-1; D might be TRBD1 (5 bases). This CDR3 region has 12 residues. The V end was cut by 4 bases, the J end by 5 bases, with 11 bases between. The germline CDR1 and CDR2 sequences are GTSNPN and SVGIG (reference sequence). The CDR3 DNA reads TGTGCCTGGACAGGGTCCGGGACTGAAGCTTTCTTT. Its protein product is CAWTGSGTEAFF.

This chain connects TRBV10-3 to TRBJ2-7; D not resolved. V gave up 4 bases and J gave up 1 base, with 11 bases separating them. The length of the CDR3 is 14 residues. Germline values: CDR1 ENHRY, CDR2 SYGVKD. The CDR3: CAISVQTESYEQYF. CDR3 nucleotide sequence: TGTGCCATCAGTGTGCAAACGGAGTCCTACGAGCAGTACTTC.

The chain recombines TRBV5-5 with TRBJ1-5, with a weak D call TRBD1 (6 bases). Trimming stripped 4 bases from V and 4 bases from J, with 12 bases between. CDR3 length equals 14 residues. Germline V gene lookup returns CDR1 SGHKS and CDR2 YYEKEE (reference sequence). Here the CDR3 DNA reads TGTGCCAGCAGCGGACAGAGCCTAAATCAGCCCCAGCATTTT. Translating it yields CASSGQSLNQPQHF.

The chain joins TRBV4-1 to TRBJ1-1; D unresolved. The germline V gene has CDR1 MGHRA and CDR2 YSYEKL. With 5 bases removed from V and 3 bases from J, the gap between germline ends came to 19 bases. The CDR3 is made up of 16 amino acids. DNA for the CDR3: TGCGCCAGCAGCTTCCACTCGACTGAAGCCCACACTGAAGCTTTCTTT. Translating it yields CASSFHSTEAHTEAFF.

This rearrangement joins TRBV30 to TRBJ1-1, with D perhaps TRBD1 (5 bases). CDR1 is GTSNPN and CDR2 is SVGIG in the germline V gene (reference sequence). Trimming left V 8 bases short and J 1 base short, with 8 bases between. The CDR3 sequence is 11 residues long. The CDR3 protein is CAGDRNTEAFF. DNA of the CDR3: TGTGCCGGCGACAGGAACACTGAAGCTTTCTTT.

The chain uses TRBV9 and TRBJ1-3; D is ambiguous. Germline CDR1 reads SGDLS; CDR2 reads YYNGEE. The ends were cut back, 1 base at V and 1 base at J, with 9 bases in the middle. This CDR3 spans 15 amino acids. CDR3 nucleotide sequence: TGTGCCAGCAGCGTACTGGGAGAGTCTGGAAACACCATATATTTT. Protein sequence: CASSVLGESGNTIYF.

This clone appeared a few times. The rearrangement uses TRBV6-1 and TRBJ2-7; the match to TRBD1 covers 9 bases. V lost 7 bases, J lost 6 bases, and 13 bases stayed unmatched. The germline gives CDR1 MNHNS, CDR2 SASEGT. The CDR3 extends over 15 amino acids. CDR3 in amino acids: CASNKEPTGGAEQYF. The CDR3 region has the DNA TGTGCCAGCAATAAGGAACCTACAGGGGGCGCCGAGCAGTACTTC.

The chain is built from TRBV18 and TRBJ2-5; 7 bases fit TRBD1. Germline CDR1 is KGHSH and CDR2 is LQKENI. J lost 1 base, V lost 6 bases, and 2 bases had no gene match. This CDR3 spans 13 amino acids. CDR3 bases: TGTGCCAGCTCCGGGACAGCCCAAGAGACCCAGTACTTC. Protein sequence: CASSGTAQETQYF.

The genes are TRBV9 and TRBJ2-1; 9 bases line up with TRBD2. The germline CDR1 and CDR2 sequences are SGDLS and YYNGEE. J was trimmed by 8 bases and V by 4 bases; bases with no gene match: 16. The CDR3 extends over 17 amino acids. The CDR3 loop reads CASSPPGAGGRSDEQFF. As DNA, the CDR3 is TGTGCCAGCAGCCCACCAGGGGCGGGGGGGCGATCGGATGAGCAGTTCTTC.

The table lists this clone with a count of one. This chain links TRBV11-1 with TRBJ2-5; 7 bases are shared with TRBD1. The CDR3 has 16 residues. Germline V lookup: CDR1 SGHAT, CDR2 FQDESV (reference sequence). The V and J ends lost 3 bases and 4 bases, in that order; junction bases with no gene match: 11. The CDR3 loop is CASSLVAGGIRETQYF. The CDR3 DNA reads TGTGCCAGCAGCTTGGTGGCAGGGGGAATAAGAGAGACCCAGTACTTC.

The chain is built from TRBV10-1 and TRBJ2-1; D not certain. Trimming removed 0 bases at V and 2 bases at J, with 11 bases between. CDR3 length equals 16 residues. Germline CDR1 and CDR2: WNHNN and SYGVQD (reference sequence). The CDR3 nucleotides are TGCGCCAGCAGTGAGTCGCTCCTCGGAGCCTACAATGAGCAGTTCTTC. It translates to CASSESLLGAYNEQFF.

V and J are TRBV7-2 and TRBJ1-5; no clear D. The V end lost 7 bases, the J end lost 8 bases, and 24 bases lay between the germline ends. The CDR3 totals 16 residues. In germline, CDR1 is SGHTA, CDR2 FQGNSA. DNA for the CDR3: TGTGCCAGCACCCCAGGAGGGATACGAGCCGGAAAGCCCCAGCATTTT. Encoded protein: CASTPGGIRAGKPQHF.